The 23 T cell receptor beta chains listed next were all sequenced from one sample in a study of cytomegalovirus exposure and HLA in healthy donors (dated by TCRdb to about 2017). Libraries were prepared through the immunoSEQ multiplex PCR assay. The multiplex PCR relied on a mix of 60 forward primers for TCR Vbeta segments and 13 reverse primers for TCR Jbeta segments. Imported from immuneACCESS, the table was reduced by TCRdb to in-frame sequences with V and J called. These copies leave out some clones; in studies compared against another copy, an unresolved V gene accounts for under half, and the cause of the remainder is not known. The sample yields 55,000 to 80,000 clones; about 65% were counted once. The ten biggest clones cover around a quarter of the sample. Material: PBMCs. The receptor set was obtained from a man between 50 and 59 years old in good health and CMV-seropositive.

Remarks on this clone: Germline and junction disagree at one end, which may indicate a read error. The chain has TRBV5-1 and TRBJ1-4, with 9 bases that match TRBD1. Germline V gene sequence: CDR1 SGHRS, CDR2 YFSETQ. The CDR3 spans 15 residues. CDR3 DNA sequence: TGCGCCAGCAGCTTCACGGGACAGGGAAATGATAAACTGTTTTTT. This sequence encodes CASSFTGQGNDKLFF.

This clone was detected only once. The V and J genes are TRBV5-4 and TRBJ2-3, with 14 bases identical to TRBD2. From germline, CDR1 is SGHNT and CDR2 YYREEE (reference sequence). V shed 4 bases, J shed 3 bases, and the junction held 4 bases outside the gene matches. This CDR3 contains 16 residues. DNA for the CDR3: TGTGCCAGCAGCCCCGGGACTAGCGGGAGAACAGATACGCAGTATTTT. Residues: CASSPGTSGRTDTQYF.

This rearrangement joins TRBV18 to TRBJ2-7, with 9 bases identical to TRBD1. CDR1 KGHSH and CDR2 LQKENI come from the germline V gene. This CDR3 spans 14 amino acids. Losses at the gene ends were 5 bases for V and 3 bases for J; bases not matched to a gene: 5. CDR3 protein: CASSGTGGGYEQYF. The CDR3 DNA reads TGTGCCAGCTCAGGAACAGGGGGCGGCTACGAGCAGTACTTC. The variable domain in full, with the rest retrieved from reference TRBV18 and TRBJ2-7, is NAGVMQNPRHLVRRRGQEARLRCSPMKGHSHVYWYRQLPEEGLKFMVYLQKENIIDESGMPKERFSAEFPKEGPSILRIQQVVRGDSAAYFCASSGTGGGYEQYFGPGTRLTVT.

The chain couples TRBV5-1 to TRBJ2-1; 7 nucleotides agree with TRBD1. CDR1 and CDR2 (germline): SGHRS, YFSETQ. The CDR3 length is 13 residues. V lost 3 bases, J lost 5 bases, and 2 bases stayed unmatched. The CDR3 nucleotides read TGCGCCAGCAGCTGGGACAGACACAATGAGCAGTTCTTC. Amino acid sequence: CASSWDRHNEQFF.

This CDR3 reads CASSYLVTSESTDTQYF. Here the CDR3 DNA reads TGTGCCAGCAGCTACCTCGTGACTAGCGAAAGCACAGATACGCAGTATTTT. The rearrangement links TRBV7-9 to TRBJ2-3; 8 bases match TRBD2. J was trimmed by 0 bases and V by 4 bases; bases with no gene match: 9. The germline gives CDR1 SEHNR, CDR2 FQNEAQ (reference sequence). The CDR3 spans 17 residues.

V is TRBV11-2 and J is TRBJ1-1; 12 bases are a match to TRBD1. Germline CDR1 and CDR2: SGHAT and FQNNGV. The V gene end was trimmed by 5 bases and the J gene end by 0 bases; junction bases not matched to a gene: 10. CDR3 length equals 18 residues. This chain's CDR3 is CASSPYGTGGGMNTEAFF. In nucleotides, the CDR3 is TGTGCCAGCAGCCCTTACGGGACAGGGGGCGGGATGAACACTGAAGCTTTCTTT.

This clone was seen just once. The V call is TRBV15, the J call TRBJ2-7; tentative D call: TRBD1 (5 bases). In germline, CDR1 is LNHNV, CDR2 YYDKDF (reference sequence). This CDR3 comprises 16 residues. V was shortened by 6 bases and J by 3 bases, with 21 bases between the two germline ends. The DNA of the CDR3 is TGTGCCACCAGTAACTTATTAGACAGTTTACTCTACGAGCAGTACTTC. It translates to CATSNLLDSLLYEQYF.

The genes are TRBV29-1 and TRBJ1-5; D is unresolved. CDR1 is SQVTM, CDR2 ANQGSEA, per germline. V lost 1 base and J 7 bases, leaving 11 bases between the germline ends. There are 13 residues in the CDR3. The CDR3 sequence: CSVEASRNQPQHF. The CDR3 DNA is TGCAGCGTTGAAGCCTCCAGAAACCAGCCCCAGCATTTT.

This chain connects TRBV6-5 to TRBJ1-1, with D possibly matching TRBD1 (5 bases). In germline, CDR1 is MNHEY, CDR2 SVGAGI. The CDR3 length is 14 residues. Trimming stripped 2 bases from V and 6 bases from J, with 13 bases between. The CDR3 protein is CASSYPGGSPEAFF. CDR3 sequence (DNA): TGTGCCAGCAGTTACCCGGGGGGGTCCCCTGAAGCTTTCTTT.

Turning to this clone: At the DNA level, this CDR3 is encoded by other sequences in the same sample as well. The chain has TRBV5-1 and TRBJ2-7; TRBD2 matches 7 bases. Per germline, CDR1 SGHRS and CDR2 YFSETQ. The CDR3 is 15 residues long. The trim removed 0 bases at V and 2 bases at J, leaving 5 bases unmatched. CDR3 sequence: CASSLASGRAYEQYF. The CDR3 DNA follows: TGCGCCAGCAGCTTGGCCAGTGGGAGGGCCTACGAGCAGTACTTC.

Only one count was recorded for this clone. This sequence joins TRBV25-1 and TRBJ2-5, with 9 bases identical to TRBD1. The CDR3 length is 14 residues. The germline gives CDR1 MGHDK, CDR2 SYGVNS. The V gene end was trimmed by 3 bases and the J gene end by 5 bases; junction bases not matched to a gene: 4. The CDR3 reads CASSEGQGFETQYF. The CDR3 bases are TGTGCCAGCAGTGAGGGACAGGGTTTCGAGACCCAGTACTTC.

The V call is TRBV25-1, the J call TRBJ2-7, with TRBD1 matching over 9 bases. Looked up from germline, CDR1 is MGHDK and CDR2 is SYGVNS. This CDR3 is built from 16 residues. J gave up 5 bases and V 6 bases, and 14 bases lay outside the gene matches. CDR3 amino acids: CASSPKGGQGTNEQYF. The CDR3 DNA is TGTGCCAGCAGCCCGAAGGGTGGACAGGGGACCAACGAGCAGTACTTC.

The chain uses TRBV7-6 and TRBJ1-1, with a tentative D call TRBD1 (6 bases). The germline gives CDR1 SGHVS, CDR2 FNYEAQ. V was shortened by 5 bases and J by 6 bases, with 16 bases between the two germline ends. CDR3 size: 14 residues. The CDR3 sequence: CASSPPGAGAEAFF. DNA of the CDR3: TGTGCCAGCAGCCCCCCAGGGGCGGGCGCTGAAGCTTTCTTT.

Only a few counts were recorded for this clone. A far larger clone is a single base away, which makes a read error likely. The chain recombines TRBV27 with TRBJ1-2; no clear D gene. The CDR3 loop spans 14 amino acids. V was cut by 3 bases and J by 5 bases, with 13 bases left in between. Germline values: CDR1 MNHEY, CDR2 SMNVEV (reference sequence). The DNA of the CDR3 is TGTGCCAGCAGTTTTCCAGGTTTATCTTATGGCTACACCTTC. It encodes CASSFPGLSYGYTF.

The CDR3 here is CSARLGYTF. The CDR3 DNA reads as TGCAGTGCTAGACTCGGCTACACCTTC. This chain links TRBV20-1 with TRBJ1-2; no clear D. The V and J ends lost 2 bases and 8 bases respectively, with 3 bases between them. The CDR3 is 9 residues long. CDR1 is DFQATT and CDR2 is SNEGSKA in the germline V gene (reference sequence).

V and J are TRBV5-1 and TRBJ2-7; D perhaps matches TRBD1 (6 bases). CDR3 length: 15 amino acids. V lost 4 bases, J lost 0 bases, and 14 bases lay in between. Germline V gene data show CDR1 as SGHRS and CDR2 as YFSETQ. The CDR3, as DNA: TGCGCCAGCAGCAGACAAAACAGGGTCTCCTACGAGCAGTACTTC. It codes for CASSRQNRVSYEQYF.

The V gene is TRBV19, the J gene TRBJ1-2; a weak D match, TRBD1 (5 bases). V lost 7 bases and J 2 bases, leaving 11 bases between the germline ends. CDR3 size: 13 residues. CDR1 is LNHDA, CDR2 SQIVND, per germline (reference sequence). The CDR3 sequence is CASTPRVNYGYTF. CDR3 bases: TGTGCCAGTACCCCCAGGGTAAACTATGGCTACACCTTC.

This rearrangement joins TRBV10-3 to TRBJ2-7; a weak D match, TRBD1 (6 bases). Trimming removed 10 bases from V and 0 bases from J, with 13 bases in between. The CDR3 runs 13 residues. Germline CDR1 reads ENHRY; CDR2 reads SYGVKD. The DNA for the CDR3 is TGTGCCACCCGGGACAAGAGCTCCTACGAGCAGTACTTC. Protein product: CATRDKSSYEQYF.

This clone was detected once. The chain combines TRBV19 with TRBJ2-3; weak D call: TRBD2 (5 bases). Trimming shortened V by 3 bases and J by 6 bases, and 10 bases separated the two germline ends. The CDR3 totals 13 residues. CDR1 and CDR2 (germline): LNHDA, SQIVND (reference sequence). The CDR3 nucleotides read TGTGCCAGTAGTATCACCCGCGGGGATACGCAGTATTTT. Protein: CASSITRGDTQYF.

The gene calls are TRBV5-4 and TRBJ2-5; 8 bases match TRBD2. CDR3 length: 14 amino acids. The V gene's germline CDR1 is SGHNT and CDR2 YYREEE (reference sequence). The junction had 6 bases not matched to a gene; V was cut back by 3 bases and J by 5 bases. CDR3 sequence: CASSSGLARETQYF. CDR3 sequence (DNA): TGTGCCAGCAGCTCTGGACTAGCACGGGAGACCCAGTACTTC.

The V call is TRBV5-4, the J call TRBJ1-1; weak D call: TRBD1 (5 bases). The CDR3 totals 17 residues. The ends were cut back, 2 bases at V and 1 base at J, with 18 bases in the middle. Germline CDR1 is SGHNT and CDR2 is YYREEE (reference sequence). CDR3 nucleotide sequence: TGTGCCAGCAGCTTAGGGGTGGGCAGAACAGGGAACACTGAAGCTTTCTTT. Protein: CASSLGVGRTGNTEAFF.

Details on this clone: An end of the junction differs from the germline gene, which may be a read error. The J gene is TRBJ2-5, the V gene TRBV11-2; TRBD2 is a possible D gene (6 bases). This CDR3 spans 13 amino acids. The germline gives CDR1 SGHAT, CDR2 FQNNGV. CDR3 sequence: CASTLLAEETQYF. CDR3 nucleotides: TGTGCCAGCACCTTACTAGCAGAAGAGACCCAGTACTTC.

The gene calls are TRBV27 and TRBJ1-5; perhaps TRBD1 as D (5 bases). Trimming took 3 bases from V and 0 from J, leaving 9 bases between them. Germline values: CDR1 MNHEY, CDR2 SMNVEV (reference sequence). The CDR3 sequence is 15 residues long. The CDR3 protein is CASSLSGYSNQPQHF. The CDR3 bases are TGTGCCAGCAGTTTGTCAGGGTATAGCAATCAGCCCCAGCATTTT.